The clone carrying this T cell receptor (beta chain) appeared a few times. TCRdb ran MiXCR on the 5' RACE reads and lists one entry per CDR3 protein. The sample has approximately 680,000 distinct CDR3 sequences, about 7% seen once. The CDR3 has 12 residues. Germline V gene lookup returns CDR1 DFQATT and CDR2 SNEGSKA (reference sequence). The ends were cut back, 1 base at V and 4 bases at J, with 5 bases in the middle. The data belong to a study of identical twins. These data also featured in a second study, about yellow fever vaccine responses in identical twins.

The chain uses TRBV20-1 and TRBJ2-1; D remains unclear. The specimen sequenced was PBMCs. The TCR sequence derives from a woman in her late teens or twenties in good health. CDR3 DNA: TGCAGTGCTAGAGCGACGTACAATGAGCAGTTCTTC. Translating it yields CSARATYNEQFF.